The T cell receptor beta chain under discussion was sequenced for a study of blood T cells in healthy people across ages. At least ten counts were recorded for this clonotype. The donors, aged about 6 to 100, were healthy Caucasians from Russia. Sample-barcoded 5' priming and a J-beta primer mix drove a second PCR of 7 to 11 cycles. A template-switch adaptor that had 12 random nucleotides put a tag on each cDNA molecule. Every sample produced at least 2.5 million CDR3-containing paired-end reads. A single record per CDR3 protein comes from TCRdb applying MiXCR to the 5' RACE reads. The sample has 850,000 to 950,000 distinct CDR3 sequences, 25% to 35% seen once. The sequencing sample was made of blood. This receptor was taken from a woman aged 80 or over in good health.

CDR3: CASGAGLDTQYF. The DNA for the CDR3 is TGTGCCAGCGGAGCGGGTCTAGATACGCAGTATTTT. The V gene is TRBV7-2, the J gene TRBJ2-3; D possibly corresponds to TRBD2 (6 bases). Germline V gene data show CDR1 as SGHTA and CDR2 as FQGNSA. CDR3 length: 12 residues. The germline V and J ends were trimmed by 8 bases and 5 bases, with 11 bases remaining between them.